One and the same sample provided the 21 T cell receptor beta chains below, sequenced in a study of T cell responses to AZD1222 COVID-19 vaccine. Method: immunoSEQ multiplex PCR; TCRdb's copy keeps in-frame clones and lacks some. The table includes 100,000 or so clones, around 87% detected once. The source was peripheral blood, collected on day 0 of AZD1222 vaccination. The source of these receptors is an adult in good health.

The chain recombines TRBV6-2 or TRBV6-3 with TRBJ2-7; the match to TRBD2 covers 8 bases. The germline V gene encodes CDR1 MNHEY and CDR2 SVGEGT. V was clipped by 2 bases and J by 7 bases; unmatched bases: 13. This CDR3 has 16 amino acids. In nucleotides, the CDR3 is TGTGCCAGCAGTTACCCTCTCGGGGGGGGTCCGGGAGAGCAGTACTTC. It is translated as CASSYPLGGGPGEQYF.

The genes are TRBV5-6 and TRBJ2-7, with TRBD2 matching over 9 bases. V gave up 4 bases and J gave up 6 bases; unmatched junction bases: 5. The V gene's germline CDR1 is SGHDT and CDR2 YYEEEE. The CDR3 runs 13 residues. The CDR3 loop is CASSPGTSSEQYF. CDR3 DNA sequence: TGTGCCAGCAGCCCGGGGACTAGCTCCGAGCAGTACTTC.

The gene calls are TRBV27 and TRBJ1-4, with no clear D. Germline V gene data show CDR1 as MNHEY and CDR2 as SMNVEV (reference sequence). This CDR3 spans 13 amino acids. The ends were cut back, 6 bases at V and 4 bases at J, with 9 bases in the middle. In nucleotides, the CDR3 is TGTGCCAGCAGGACGCATCATAATGAAAAACTGTTTTTT. Protein: CASRTHHNEKLFF.

The chain uses TRBV5-1 and TRBJ1-1, with 7 bases fitting TRBD1. The V and J ends lost 7 bases and 1 base, in that order; junction bases with no gene match: 7. CDR1 SGHRS and CDR2 YFSETQ come from the germline V gene. CDR3 length: 14 residues. CDR3 DNA sequence: TGCGCCAGCGCGCAGGGGGGCGGGAACACTGAAGCTTTCTTT. Its translation is CASAQGGGNTEAFF.

V and J are TRBV18 and TRBJ1-1; D uncertain. The germline CDR1 and CDR2 sequences are KGHSH and LQKENI. The CDR3 is made up of 14 amino acids. Trimming took 3 bases from V and 1 from J, leaving 9 bases between them. This chain's CDR3 is CASSPVASNTEAFF. The CDR3, as DNA: TGTGCCAGCTCACCTGTTGCTTCGAACACTGAAGCTTTCTTT.

J is TRBJ2-7 and V is TRBV6-5; D might be TRBD1 (5 bases). This CDR3 is built from 14 residues. Germline assignment: CDR1 MNHEY and CDR2 SVGAGI. The V gene lost 4 bases and the J gene lost 2 bases, with 12 bases spanning the gap. The CDR3 protein is CASSLTVHPYEQYF. In DNA form, the CDR3 reads TGTGCCAGCAGTTTGACAGTTCACCCCTACGAGCAGTACTTC.

The chain carries TRBV10-3 and TRBJ2-7; tentatively, D is TRBD1 (5 bases). The CDR3 loop spans 16 amino acids. The V and J ends lost 0 bases and 1 base respectively, with 13 bases between them. Germline V gene sequence: CDR1 ENHRY, CDR2 SYGVKD. CDR3 DNA sequence: TGTGCCATCAGTGAGTCGGCAGCTGGGGCGTCCTACGAGCAGTACTTC. As protein: CAISESAAGASYEQYF.

The chain combines TRBV7-2 with TRBJ2-5; TRBD1 is a possible D gene (6 bases). Germline values: CDR1 SGHTA, CDR2 FQGNSA. Between the trimmed V and J ends, which lost 5 bases and 2 bases, there was a span of 21 bases. The CDR3 has 17 residues. CDR3 nucleotide sequence: TGTGCCAGCAGCCCAACTTACAGGGTATTGGGACAAGAGACCCAGTACTTC. This gives the protein CASSPTYRVLGQETQYF.

The rearrangement uses TRBV11-3 and TRBJ2-2, with no clear D. CDR1 and CDR2 from the germline V gene are SGHNT and YENEEA. Trimming shortened V by 5 bases and J by 3 bases, and 4 bases separated the two germline ends. The CDR3 totals 12 residues. The CDR3 DNA sequence: TGTGCCAGCAGCCCCTACACCGGGGAGCTGTTTTTT. Its translation is CASSPYTGELFF.

V and J are TRBV4-1 and TRBJ1-6; TRBD1 aligns across 12 bases. CDR1 and CDR2 (germline): MGHRA, YSYEKL. This CDR3 region has 20 residues. V dropped 0 bases and J dropped 8; count of bases not matched to a gene: 14. DNA for the CDR3: TGCGCCAGCAGCCAAGAAAGTATAGGGACAGGGGGCCTTGTGGATTCACCCCTCCACTTT. Its translation is CASSQESIGTGGLVDSPLHF.

The rearrangement uses TRBV19 and TRBJ2-1; 12 bases align to TRBD2. J was trimmed by 8 bases and V by 4 bases; bases with no gene match: 12. CDR1 LNHDA and CDR2 SQIVND come from the germline V gene (reference sequence). The CDR3 runs 17 residues. CDR3 protein: CASSKPPASGGADEQFF. DNA of the CDR3: TGTGCCAGTAGTAAACCCCCGGCTAGCGGGGGGGCCGATGAGCAGTTCTTC. Complete variable domain (other parts from reference TRBV19 and TRBJ2-1): DGGITQSPKYLFRKEGQNVTLSCEQNLNHDAMYWYRQDPGQGLRLIYYSQIVNDFQKGDIAEGYSVSREKKESFPLTVTSAQKNPTAFYLCASSKPPASGGADEQFFGPGTRLTVL.

The chain has TRBV5-1 and TRBJ2-1, with D uncertain. The CDR3 is 15 amino acids. The germline V gene has CDR1 SGHRS and CDR2 YFSETQ. V gave up 3 bases and J gave up 0 bases, with 10 bases separating them. In DNA, the CDR3 is TGCGCCAGCAGCTGGGCCCCAGGCTCCTACAATGAGCAGTTCTTC. Translation: CASSWAPGSYNEQFF.

This clone appeared a few times. The gene calls are TRBV3-1 (or the pseudogene TRBV3-2) and TRBJ1-6, with TRBD1 as a possible D gene (5 bases). Per germline, CDR1 LGHDT and CDR2 YNNKEL (reference sequence). Between the trimmed V and J ends, which lost 4 bases and 8 bases, there was a span of 18 bases. The length of the CDR3 is 16 residues. CDR3 coding DNA: TGTGCCAGCAGCCTTTATACAGGCGGAACGGATTCACCCCTCCACTTT. This codes for CASSLYTGGTDSPLHF.

This clone was seen only a few times. The chain combines TRBV7-9 with TRBJ1-5, with a possible D match to TRBD1 (6 bases). CDR1 and CDR2 (germline): SEHNR, FQNEAQ (reference sequence). Trimming removed 2 bases from V and 4 bases from J, with 12 bases in between. The CDR3 extends over 15 amino acids. The CDR3 sequence: CASSLSGGFNQPQHF. The DNA of the CDR3 is TGTGCCAGCAGCTTATCGGGGGGCTTTAATCAGCCCCAGCATTTT.

This chain uses TRBV5-8 with TRBJ1-1; D might be TRBD1 (5 bases). Germline V gene data show CDR1 as SGHTS and CDR2 as YDEGEE. The CDR3 covers 12 residues. Trimming removed 4 bases from V and 12 bases from J, with 16 bases in between. In DNA form, the CDR3 reads TGTGCCAGCAGCCTATTCACCCGGGGGACTTTCTTT. Encoded protein: CASSLFTRGTFF.

This chain's CDR3 is CASSVAGGRQETQYF. The CDR3 DNA follows: TGTGCCAGCAGCGTAGCGGGGGGCCGACAAGAGACCCAGTACTTC. V and J are TRBV7-3 and TRBJ2-5; 10 bases map to TRBD2. This CDR3 has 15 residues. CDR1 is SGHTA, CDR2 FQGTGA, per germline. The J segment lost 2 bases and the V segment lost 5 bases, leaving 5 bases of the junction unmatched.

In its sample, this clone was seen once. The CDR3 sequence is CASSTDRGNSPLHF. The CDR3 DNA follows: TGTGCCAGCAGCACGGACAGGGGAAATTCACCCCTCCACTTT. The rearrangement links TRBV11-1 to TRBJ1-6; 9 bases are shared with TRBD1. J gave up 7 bases and V 5 bases, and 3 bases lay outside the gene matches. Per the germline V gene, CDR1 is SGHAT and CDR2 is FQDESV (reference sequence). The CDR3 runs to 14 residues.

The rearrangement joins TRBV6-2 or TRBV6-3 to TRBJ1-1; D is unresolved. V shed 2 bases and J shed 0 bases, with 10 bases lying between them. The CDR3 runs to 15 residues. Germline CDR1 and CDR2: MNHEY and SVGEGT. CDR3 DNA: TGTGCCAGCAGTTACCGACTGCCCATGAACACTGAAGCTTTCTTT. Translation: CASSYRLPMNTEAFF.

The rearrangement uses TRBV3-1 (or the pseudogene TRBV3-2) and TRBJ1-5, with D tentatively TRBD1 (6 bases). Trimming removed 2 bases from V and 6 bases from J, with 8 bases in between. CDR1 LGHDT and CDR2 YNNKEL come from the germline V gene (reference sequence). The length of the CDR3 is 13 residues. CDR3 sequence (DNA): TGTGCCAGCAGCCAACAAGGGGGTCAGCCCCAGCATTTT. Encoded protein: CASSQQGGQPQHF.

The chain combines TRBV7-9 with TRBJ2-7; D not certain. The CDR3 totals 11 residues. Germline CDR1 reads SEHNR; CDR2 reads FQNEAQ (reference sequence). Trimming stripped 3 bases from V and 5 bases from J, with 5 bases between. This CDR3 is CASSFHHEQYF. The CDR3 DNA reads TGTGCCAGCAGCTTCCATCACGAGCAGTACTTC.

The chain carries TRBV9 and TRBJ2-7; D gene ambiguous. The length of the CDR3 is 12 residues. CDR1 is SGDLS and CDR2 is YYNGEE in the germline V gene. The V gene lost 1 base and the J gene lost 7 bases, with 9 bases spanning the gap. The CDR3 loop reads CASSVPPGEQYF. CDR3 sequence (DNA): TGTGCCAGCAGCGTACCCCCCGGGGAGCAGTACTTC. Combining the CDR3 with reference TRBV9 and TRBJ2-7 gives the whole variable domain DSGVTQTPKHLITATGQRVTLRCSPRSGDLSVYWYQQSLDQGLQFLIQYYNGEERAKGNILERFSAQQFPDLHSELNLSSLELGDSALYFCASSVPPGEQYFGPGTRLTVT.